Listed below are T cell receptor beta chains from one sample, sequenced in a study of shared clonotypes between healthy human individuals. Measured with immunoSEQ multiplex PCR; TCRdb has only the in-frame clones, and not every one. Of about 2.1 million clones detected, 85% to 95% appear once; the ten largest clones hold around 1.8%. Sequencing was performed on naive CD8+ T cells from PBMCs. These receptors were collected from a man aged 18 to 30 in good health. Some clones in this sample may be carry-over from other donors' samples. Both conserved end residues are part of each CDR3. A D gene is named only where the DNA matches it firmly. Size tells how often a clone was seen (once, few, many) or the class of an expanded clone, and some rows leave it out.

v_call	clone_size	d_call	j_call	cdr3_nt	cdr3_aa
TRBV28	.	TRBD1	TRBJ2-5	TGTGCCAGCGGGGCGCCCAGGGGGCAAGAGACCCAGTACTTC	CASGAPRGQETQYF
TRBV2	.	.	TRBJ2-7	TGTGCCAACACCCCGAGGGCGGCCCCCTTCTACGAGCAGTACTTC	CANTPRAAPFYEQYF
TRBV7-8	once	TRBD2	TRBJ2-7	TGTGCCAGCAGCTTGAACCACGGACTAGAGGCTGAGCAGTACTTC	CASSLNHGLEAEQYF
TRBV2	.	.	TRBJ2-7	TGTGCCAGCAGTGAGGCACCTTACGAGCAGTACTTC	CASSEAPYEQYF
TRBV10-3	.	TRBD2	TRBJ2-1	TGTGCCATCAGTGAGTCGAGGCCCGCCACCCGGAATAGCGGGAGCGATGAGCAGTTCTTC	CAISESRPATRNSGSDEQFF
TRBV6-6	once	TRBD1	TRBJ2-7	TGTGCCAGCAGTCAATCCGGGACAGGGTACGAGCAGTACTTC	CASSQSGTGYEQYF
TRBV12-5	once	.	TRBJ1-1	TGTGCTAGTGGCCTGGCGTGGAACACTGAAGCTTTCTTT	CASGLAWNTEAFF
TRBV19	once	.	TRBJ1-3	TGTGCCAGTAGTATTACCTACTCATCTGGAAACACCATATATTTT	CASSITYSSGNTIYF
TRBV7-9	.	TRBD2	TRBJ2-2	TGTGCCAGCAGCTTGATGGGCGGGAGGAACACCGGGGAGCTGTTTTTT	CASSLMGGRNTGELFF
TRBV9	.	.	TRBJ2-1	TGTGCCAGCAGCGCCCAACCTGGTGGTGAGCAGTTCTTC	CASSAQPGGEQFF
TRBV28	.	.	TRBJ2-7	TGTGCCAGCCATCAACGGGGTCACGAGCAGTACTTC	CASHQRGHEQYF
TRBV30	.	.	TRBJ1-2	TGTGCCTGGAGTGTGGGACCTTACCTTCCGCGATACGGCTACACCTTC	CAWSVGPYLPRYGYTF
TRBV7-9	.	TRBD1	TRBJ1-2	TGTGCCAGCAGCGGAGACAGGGCAAAGGGCTATGGCTACACCTTC	CASSGDRAKGYGYTF
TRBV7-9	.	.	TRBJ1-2	TGTGCCAGCAGCTCAGCCGCCGACCTGGTTGGCTACACCTTC	CASSSAADLVGYTF
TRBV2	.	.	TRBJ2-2	TGTGCCAGCAGTGGTACCGGGGGCGTCGACACCGGGGAGCTGTTTTTT	CASSGTGGVDTGELFF
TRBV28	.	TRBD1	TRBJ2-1	TGTGCCACCAAAAGGGGGCCCCGGGGTTACAATGAGCAGTTCTTC	CATKRGPRGYNEQFF
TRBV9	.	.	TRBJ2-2	TGTGCCAGCAGCCCGTTGGAGGCCGGGGAGCTGTTTTTT	CASSPLEAGELFF
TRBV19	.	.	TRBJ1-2	TGTGCCAGCTTTGGCCGCGAAGAATTAAACTATGGCTACACCTTC	CASFGREELNYGYTF
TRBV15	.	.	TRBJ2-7	TGTGCCACTAGGGACAGCGGGGACGAGCAGTACTTC	CATRDSGDEQYF
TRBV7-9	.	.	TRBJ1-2	TGTGCCAGCAGCTCCTCCGGGGGCCTCATTAGGGAGAGCTACACCTTC	CASSSSGGLIRESYTF
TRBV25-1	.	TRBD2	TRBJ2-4	TGTGCCAGCAGTGGGCGGGAGGCCTCTAGGGATGGCATTCAGTACTTC	CASSGREASRDGIQYF
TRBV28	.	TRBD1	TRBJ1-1	TGTGCCAGCAGCTATAGGACAGGGGGCACTGAAGCTTTCTTT	CASSYRTGGTEAFF
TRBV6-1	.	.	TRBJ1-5	TGTGCCAGCAGTGTGGTGGACGTTACCGTTCAGAGCAATCAGCCCCAGCATTTT	CASSVVDVTVQSNQPQHF
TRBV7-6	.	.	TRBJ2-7	TGTGCCAGCAGCTTAAGGGGAGGGGGGGAGCAGTACTTC	CASSLRGGGEQYF
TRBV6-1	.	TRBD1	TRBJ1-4	TGTGCCAGCAGTGGACTAGACAGGGCAACTAATGAAAAACTGTTTTTT	CASSGLDRATNEKLFF
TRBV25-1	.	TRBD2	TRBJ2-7	TGTGCCAGCAGTGGTCGCCCCGGACTAGCGGACCCCTACGAGCAGTACTTC	CASSGRPGLADPYEQYF
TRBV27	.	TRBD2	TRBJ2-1	TGTGCCAGCAGTTTGGGGAGCGGGACGTCCTACAATGAGCAGTTCTTC	CASSLGSGTSYNEQFF
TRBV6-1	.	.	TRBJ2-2	TGTGCCAGCAGTGATTGGCACCTGGACACCGGGGAGCTGTTTTTT	CASSDWHLDTGELFF
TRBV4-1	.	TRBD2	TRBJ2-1	TGCGCCAGCAGCCAAGAGACTAGCGGGAGGGCGGATGAGCAGTTCTTC	CASSQETSGRADEQFF
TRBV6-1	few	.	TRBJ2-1	TGTGCCAGTCTTAATCCCAGGAATGAGCAGTTCTTC	CASLNPRNEQFF
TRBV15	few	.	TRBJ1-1	TGTGCCACTTCCCGGAACACTGAAGCTTTCTTT	CATSRNTEAFF
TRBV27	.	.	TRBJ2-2	TGTGCCAGCAGTCCCGGACCGGTCAACACCGGGGAGCTGTTTTTT	CASSPGPVNTGELFF
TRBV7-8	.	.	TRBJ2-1	TGTGCCAGCAGCCCGGGACTGAAAGACAATGAGCAGTTCTTC	CASSPGLKDNEQFF
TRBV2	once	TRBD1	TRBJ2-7	TGTGCCAGCAGTTCGTCCGGGACAGGGCTTTACGAGCAGTACTTC	CASSSSGTGLYEQYF
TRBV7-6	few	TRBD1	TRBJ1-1	TGTGCCAGCAGCTTAGCCGGGACAGGGAGGGCTGAAGCTTTCTTT	CASSLAGTGRAEAFF
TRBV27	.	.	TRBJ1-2	TGTGCCAGCAGCCCCGGGGGCTATGGCTACACCTTC	CASSPGGYGYTF
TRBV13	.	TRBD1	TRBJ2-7	TGTGCCAGCAGCCGACAGGGGGCTTACGAGCAGTACTTC	CASSRQGAYEQYF
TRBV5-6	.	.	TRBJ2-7	TGTGCCAGCAGCCACGTGTCGGGCCACGAGCAGTACTTC	CASSHVSGHEQYF
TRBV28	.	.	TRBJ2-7	TGTGCCAGCAGTCTCCGGGACCGGTTCTACGAGCAGTACTTC	CASSLRDRFYEQYF
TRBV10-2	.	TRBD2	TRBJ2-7	TGCGCCAGCAGTGACTCTACCGGGAGGGGCAGGGGCTACGAGCAGTACTTC	CASSDSTGRGRGYEQYF
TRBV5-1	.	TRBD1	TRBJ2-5	TGCGCCAGCAGCTACCGGGACAGCCAAGAGACCCAGTACTTC	CASSYRDSQETQYF
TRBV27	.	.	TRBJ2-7	TGTGCCAGCAGTTTAGTGGCAGGGGCGCCCTACGAGCAGTACTTC	CASSLVAGAPYEQYF
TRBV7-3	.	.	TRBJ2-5	TGTGCCAGCAGTCCGGGACATACTACAGGGGAGACCCAGTACTTC	CASSPGHTTGETQYF
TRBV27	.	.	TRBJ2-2	TGTGCCAGCAGTTCCCCCGAGGGTACGAACACCGGGGAGCTGTTTTTT	CASSSPEGTNTGELFF